This T cell receptor (beta chain) was recorded in a study of cytomegalovirus exposure and HLA in healthy donors. Germline CDR1 SNHLY, CDR2 FYNNEI. CDR3 size: 18 residues. The J segment lost 3 bases and the V segment lost 6 bases, leaving 11 bases of the junction unmatched. Amplification used 60 Vbeta primers and 13 Jbeta primers. The protocol was immunoSEQ multiplex PCR, while the TCRdb copy is restricted to in-frame clones and leaves out a portion. The sample consists of over 100,000 clones, 55% to 80% of them appearing once. The origin of this receptor is a woman in her twenties or thirties in good health and CMV-seronegative. J is TRBJ2-5 and V is TRBV2; 15 nucleotides align to TRBD2. The sample consisted of PBMCs. This CDR3 reads CASRGLAGGIRGEETQYF. The CDR3 DNA reads TGTGCCAGCAGAGGACTAGCGGGAGGGATCCGGGGGGAAGAGACCCAGTACTTC.